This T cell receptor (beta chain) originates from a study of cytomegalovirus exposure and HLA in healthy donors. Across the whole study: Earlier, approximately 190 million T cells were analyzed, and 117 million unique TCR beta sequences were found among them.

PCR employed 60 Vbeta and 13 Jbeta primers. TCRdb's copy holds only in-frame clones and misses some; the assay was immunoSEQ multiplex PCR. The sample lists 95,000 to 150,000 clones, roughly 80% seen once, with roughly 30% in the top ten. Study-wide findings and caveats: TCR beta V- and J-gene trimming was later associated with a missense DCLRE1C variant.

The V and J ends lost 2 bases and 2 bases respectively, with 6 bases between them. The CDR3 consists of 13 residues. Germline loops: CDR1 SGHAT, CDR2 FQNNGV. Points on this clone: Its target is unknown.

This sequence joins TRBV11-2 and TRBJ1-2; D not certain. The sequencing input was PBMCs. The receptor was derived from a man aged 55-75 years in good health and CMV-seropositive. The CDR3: CASSLSRNYGYTF. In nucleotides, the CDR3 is TGTGCCAGCAGCTTATCCAGAAACTATGGCTACACCTTC.